The 8 T cell receptor beta chains given below trace back to one sample, sequenced in a study of blood T cell repertoires in COVID-19. Assay: immunoSEQ multiplex PCR; the TCRdb copy retains only in-frame clones and omits some. The sample has approximately 91,000 clones; around 75% are singletons. Sequencing was done on a sample of peripheral blood. These receptors were taken from a man aged 65-85 years with acute or convalescent COVID-19.

The CDR3 loop reads CASSSRRLAGYEQYF. In DNA, the CDR3 is TGTGCCAGCAGCTCCCGGAGACTAGCGGGATACGAGCAGTACTTC. The chain joins TRBV7-8 to TRBJ2-7; 11 bases match TRBD2. This CDR3 spans 15 amino acids. The ends lost 4 bases at V and 4 bases at J; junction bases unmatched: 6. Germline lookup yields CDR1 SGHVS and CDR2 FQNEAQ.

The chain carries TRBV28 and TRBJ1-3; D not certain. CDR3 length: 16 residues. The germline CDR1 and CDR2 sequences are MDHEN and SYDVKM. Deletions cut 3 bases from V and 0 bases from J, with 12 bases between. CDR3 loop: CASSFEWSGSGNTIYF. The CDR3 coding sequence is TGTGCCAGCAGTTTTGAATGGAGCGGCTCTGGAAACACCATATATTTT.

The chain couples TRBV13 to TRBJ1-4; TRBD1 matches 9 bases. This CDR3 contains 15 residues. Per the germline V gene, CDR1 is PRHDT and CDR2 is FYEKMQ (reference sequence). With 5 bases clipped from V and 8 bases from J, the junction kept 9 bases outside the gene matches. The CDR3 nucleotides are TGTGCCAGCAGCCCCGGACAGGGGATTGGAGAAAAACTGTTTTTT. This translates into CASSPGQGIGEKLFF.

This chain uses TRBV2 with TRBJ2-1, with TRBD2 matching over 7 bases. This CDR3 comprises 13 residues. Per the germline V gene, CDR1 is SNHLY and CDR2 is FYNNEI. With 8 bases clipped from V and 8 bases from J, the junction kept 9 bases outside the gene matches. The CDR3 DNA reads as TGTGCCAGCCTCACCGGGAGGTTGGATGAGCAGTTCTTC. Its translation: CASLTGRLDEQFF. Based on the CDR3 plus reference TRBV2 and TRBJ2-1, the full variable domain is EPEVTQTPSHQVTQMGQEVILRCVPISNHLYFYWYRQILGQKVEFLVSFYNNEISEKSEIFDDQFSVERPDGSNFTLKIRSTKLEDSAMYFCASLTGRLDEQFFGPGTRLTVL.

The CDR3, as DNA: TGTGCCAGTAGTATAGATCGCCAGTTCTATGGCTACACCTTC. It is translated as CASSIDRQFYGYTF. This chain links TRBV19 with TRBJ1-2; D uncertain. From germline, CDR1 is LNHDA and CDR2 SQIVND (reference sequence). The ends were cut back, 0 bases at V and 4 bases at J, with 9 bases in the middle. The CDR3 extends over 14 amino acids.

V and J are TRBV21-1 and TRBJ2-3; the table assigns TRBD2, which was not confirmed against the DNA. TRBV21-1 is classified as a pseudogene. The CDR3 has 19 amino acids. DNA of the CDR3: TGTGCCAGCAGCACCCCTTGGGGGACTAGCGGGATTTGCACAGATACGCAGTATTTT. It codes for CASSTPWGTSGICTDTQYF.

This chain joins TRBV30 and TRBJ2-1, with 9 nucleotides matching TRBD2. With V trimmed by 0 bases and J by 11 bases, 8 bases remained unmatched. CDR1 is GTSNPN, CDR2 SVGIG, per germline (reference sequence). This CDR3 has 14 residues. The CDR3 coding sequence is TGTGCCTGGAGTGTAAATCCTAGCGGGACTAAGCAGTTCTTC. Residues: CAWSVNPSGTKQFF.

The rearrangement uses TRBV21-1 and TRBJ1-5. TRBV21-1 constitutes a pseudogene. This CDR3 contains 16 residues. CDR3 sequence: CASSERSGFRNQPQHF. CDR3 nucleotide sequence: TGTGCCAGCAGCGAAAGGTCGGGGTTTCGTAATCAGCCCCAGCATTTT.